These T cell receptor beta chains were read from a single sample in a study of regulatory T cells in long-lasting Graves disease. In TCRdb, the multiplex PCR reads were re-called with MiXCR into one record per CDR3 protein. This table has more than 350,000 distinct CDR3 sequences, around 23% appearing once. The sequences come from peripheral blood mononuclear cells (PBMCs), collected when the disease was refractory, from a patient treated with antithyroid drugs. The receptors here all came from a female donor with Graves disease. CDR3s include the opening cysteine and the closing phenylalanine or tryptophan. D genes are given only for firm matches. Some rows mark clone size as missing; the rest say once, few, many or name a class of expanded clone.

v_call: TRBV28
j_call: TRBJ2-2
cdr3_length: 14
clone_size: many
d_call: .
cdr3_nt: TGTGCCAGCAGCCCTAGAAGGAGAACCGGGGAGCTGTTTTTT
cdr3_aa: CASSPRRRTGELFF

v_call: TRBV6-1
j_call: TRBJ2-4
cdr3_length: 14
clone_size: many
d_call: .
cdr3_nt: TGTGCCAGCAGTGAAAATCCCATGGCAAACATTCAGTACTTC
cdr3_aa: CASSENPMANIQYF

v_call: TRBV20-1
j_call: TRBJ1-6
cdr3_length: 14
clone_size: .
d_call: .
cdr3_nt: TGCAGTGCTAGACCCGACCTGTATAATTCACCCCTCCACTTT
cdr3_aa: CSARPDLYNSPLHF

v_call: TRBV28
j_call: TRBJ1-2
cdr3_length: 15
clone_size: many
d_call: TRBD1
cdr3_nt: TGTGCCAGCAGTCCCCAAGACAGGGTCGGGTATGGCTACACCTTC
cdr3_aa: CASSPQDRVGYGYTF

v_call: TRBV6-9
j_call: TRBJ2-7
cdr3_length: 16
clone_size: few
d_call: TRBD1
cdr3_nt: TGTGCCAGCAGTTACTCCCCGGGACAGCGCACCTACGAGCAGTACTTC
cdr3_aa: CASSYSPGQRTYEQYF

v_call: TRBV6-1
j_call: TRBJ2-7
cdr3_length: 14
clone_size: .
d_call: .
cdr3_nt: TGTGCCAGCCGTCGCCCGGACGGTCGAAGAGAGCAGTACTTC
cdr3_aa: CASRRPDGRREQYF

v_call: TRBV20-1
j_call: TRBJ2-1
cdr3_length: 17
clone_size: .
d_call: .
cdr3_nt: TGCAGTGCTAGACCTTTTCAGACACGCGTATCCTACAATGAGCAGTTCTTC
cdr3_aa: CSARPFQTRVSYNEQFF

v_call: TRBV28
j_call: TRBJ2-7
cdr3_length: 17
clone_size: many
d_call: .
cdr3_nt: TGTGCCAGCCCCCCTAGCTGGGCCGCCCGTCTCGGAGCCGAGCAGTACTTC
cdr3_aa: CASPPSWAARLGAEQYF

v_call: TRBV9
j_call: TRBJ2-5
cdr3_length: 14
clone_size: few
d_call: .
cdr3_nt: TGTGCCAGCAGCGTAGAGCCAGGGGCCAAGACCCAGTACTTC
cdr3_aa: CASSVEPGAKTQYF

v_call: TRBV28
j_call: TRBJ2-5
cdr3_length: 15
clone_size: many
d_call: TRBD2
cdr3_nt: TGTGCCAGCAGCACGGGACTAGCGGGAGGAGAGACCCAGTACTTC
cdr3_aa: CASSTGLAGGETQYF

v_call: TRBV5-1
j_call: TRBJ2-7
cdr3_length: 16
clone_size: many
d_call: .
cdr3_nt: TGCGCCAGCAGCTGGTCATCACAGAAAATGTCCTACGAGCAGTACTTC
cdr3_aa: CASSWSSQKMSYEQYF

v_call: TRBV20-1
j_call: TRBJ2-2
cdr3_length: 13
clone_size: few
d_call: TRBD1
cdr3_nt: TGCAGTGCGGGACAGCACCCCACCGGGGAGCTGTTTTTT
cdr3_aa: CSAGQHPTGELFF

v_call: TRBV7-9
j_call: TRBJ1-1
cdr3_length: 16
clone_size: .
d_call: .
cdr3_nt: TGTGCCAGCAGCCCCGATTCCAAAATGATGAACACTGAAGTTTTCTTT
cdr3_aa: CASSPDSKMMNTEVFF

v_call: TRBV10-2
j_call: TRBJ2-7
cdr3_length: 12
clone_size: few
d_call: .
cdr3_nt: TGCGCCACCAACGGGCCCGGGCGCGAGCAGTACTTC
cdr3_aa: CATNGPGREQYF

v_call: TRBV20-1
j_call: TRBJ1-2
cdr3_length: 17
clone_size: many
d_call: .
cdr3_nt: TGCAGTGCTAGAGGGCGGGGGCGAGAAGAAGCTAACTATGGCTACACCTTC
cdr3_aa: CSARGRGREEANYGYTF

v_call: TRBV20-1
j_call: TRBJ1-5
cdr3_length: 17
clone_size: .
d_call: .
cdr3_nt: TGCAGTGCTAGTAATATGTCAGGGCCGTATAGCAATCAGCCCCAGCATTTT
cdr3_aa: CSASNMSGPYSNQPQHF

v_call: TRBV28
j_call: TRBJ2-7
cdr3_length: 14
clone_size: many
d_call: TRBD2
cdr3_nt: TGTGCCAGCACGTCTAGCGGGACACCCTACGAGCAGTACTTC
cdr3_aa: CASTSSGTPYEQYF

v_call: TRBV30
j_call: TRBJ2-7
cdr3_length: 16
clone_size: many
d_call: TRBD2
cdr3_nt: TGTGCCTGGAGTGCGTCTAGGACTAGCGGAACCTACGAGCAGTACTTC
cdr3_aa: CAWSASRTSGTYEQYF

v_call: TRBV2
j_call: TRBJ2-2
cdr3_length: 14
clone_size: .
d_call: .
cdr3_nt: TGTGCCAGCAAGGGTCTAACGGACACCGGGGAGCTGTTTTTT
cdr3_aa: CASKGLTDTGELFF

v_call: TRBV27
j_call: TRBJ1-6
cdr3_length: 17
clone_size: few
d_call: TRBD1
cdr3_nt: TGTGCCAGCAGTCCGGTGGGGACAGGCGATGGTAATTCACCCCTCCACTTT
cdr3_aa: CASSPVGTGDGNSPLHF

v_call: TRBV6-2/TRBV6-3
j_call: TRBJ2-2
cdr3_length: 14
clone_size: .
d_call: .
cdr3_nt: TGTGCCAGCAGTTCGCGCCTAGATGGCGGGGAGCTGTTTTTT
cdr3_aa: CASSSRLDGGELFF

v_call: TRBV5-1
j_call: TRBJ1-2
cdr3_length: 13
clone_size: many
d_call: TRBD1
cdr3_nt: TGCGCCAGCAGCCTACAGGGGCGCGATGGCTACACCTTC
cdr3_aa: CASSLQGRDGYTF

v_call: TRBV7-2
j_call: TRBJ2-2
cdr3_length: 16
clone_size: few
d_call: .
cdr3_nt: TGTGCCTTAACGAAAGGGCCCTCGAGCGACACCGGGGAGCTGTTTTTT
cdr3_aa: CALTKGPSSDTGELFF

v_call: TRBV20-1
j_call: TRBJ2-2
cdr3_length: 11
clone_size: few
d_call: .
cdr3_nt: TGCAGTGCTAGAAGAGCCGGGGAGCTGTTTTTT
cdr3_aa: CSARRAGELFF

v_call: TRBV28
j_call: TRBJ2-7
cdr3_length: 16
clone_size: .
d_call: TRBD2
cdr3_nt: TGTGCCAGCAGTTACCCCGGGACTAGCGGGGCCTACGAGCAGTACTTC
cdr3_aa: CASSYPGTSGAYEQYF